A single sample gave rise to the 9 T cell receptor beta chains below, sequenced in a study of T cells in Graves' hyperthyroidism and ophthalmopathy. From RNA transcripts, TCR beta CDR3 regions were amplified. During a first-round RT-PCR of the TCR CDR3, the HTBI primer set was used. Each CDR3 protein is one row after TCRdb ran MiXCR on the multiplex PCR reads. Of about 200,000 distinct CDR3 sequences in the sample, roughly 17% were seen once. The sequencing input was blood. The receptors come from a woman aged 45-59 years with Graves' hyperthyroidism.

This clonotype was detected ten times or more. This chain connects TRBV19 to TRBJ1-2; TRBD1 might be the D (6 bases). The CDR3 loop spans 13 amino acids. Trimming pared 6 bases from V and 3 bases from J, leaving 11 bases between. Germline V gene sequence: CDR1 LNHDA, CDR2 SQIVND (reference sequence). Written as DNA, the CDR3 is TGTGCCAGTAGGGCAGGGGCTGACTATGGCTACACCTTC. Translated: CASRAGADYGYTF. The full variable domain, in which reference TRBV19 and TRBJ1-2 provide the parts outside the CDR3, is DGGITQSPKYLFRKEGQNVTLSCEQNLNHDAMYWYRQDPGQGLRLIYYSQIVNDFQKGDIAEGYSVSREKKESFPLTVTSAQKNPTAFYLCASRAGADYGYTFGSGTRLTVV.

This clonotype was seen a few times. J is TRBJ2-1 and V is TRBV20-1; 8 nucleotides line up with TRBD1. After removal of 6 bases from V and 8 bases from J, the junction contained 9 bases not matched to a gene. This CDR3 spans 13 amino acids. The V gene's germline CDR1 is DFQATT and CDR2 SNEGSKA (reference sequence). The CDR3 DNA sequence: TGCAGTGCCGACAGGGGCCCCGGGTATGAGCAGTTCTTC. Translated: CSADRGPGYEQFF.

As for this clonotype: Being one base from a much bigger clone, this may be a read error. The gene calls are TRBV6-2 or TRBV6-3 and TRBJ2-1; D gene unclear. The germline V and J ends were trimmed by 6 bases and 10 bases, with 19 bases remaining between them. Germline-derived CDR1 and CDR2 are MNHEY and SVGEGT. The CDR3 runs 14 residues. The CDR3, as DNA: TGTGCCAGCAGACCTCCGACAAGGGTCTTCGAGCAGTTCTTC. Translation gives CASRPPTRVFEQFF.

The chain combines TRBV28 with TRBJ1-1; tentatively, D is TRBD1 (5 bases). The V end was cut by 5 bases, the J end by 1 base, with 14 bases between. The CDR3 has 15 residues. The V gene's germline CDR1 is MDHEN and CDR2 SYDVKM. The CDR3, as DNA: TGTGCCAGCAGTCCAGGGATTCGCAGGAACACTGAAGCTTTCTTT. It is translated as CASSPGIRRNTEAFF.

Ten or more counts support this clonotype. The chain uses TRBV10-3 and TRBJ2-1; TRBD2 agrees at 15 bases. Germline V lookup: CDR1 ENHRY, CDR2 SYGVKD. This CDR3 spans 16 amino acids. With 0 bases clipped from V and 8 bases from J, the junction kept 2 bases outside the gene matches. In DNA, the CDR3 is TGTGCCATCAGTGAGTCCGGACTAGCGGGAGGGGATGAGCAGTTCTTC. Protein: CAISESGLAGGDEQFF.

This clonotype came up many times. V and J are TRBV10-3 and TRBJ2-7; TRBD2 matches 11 bases. The germline CDR1 and CDR2 sequences are ENHRY and SYGVKD. This CDR3 contains 16 residues. Losses at the gene ends were 6 bases for V and 3 bases for J; bases not matched to a gene: 10. The CDR3 DNA follows: TGTGCCATCAGCAGCTCCGGGACTAGCGGACTCTACGAGCAGTACTTC. Protein sequence: CAISSSGTSGLYEQYF.

The chain joins TRBV28 to TRBJ2-1; maybe TRBD2 (6 bases). The CDR3 is 14 amino acids. The V end was cut by 6 bases, the J end by 5 bases, with 14 bases between. Germline CDR1 MDHEN, CDR2 SYDVKM. The CDR3 sequence is CASSQREYHNEQFF. The CDR3 nucleotides are TGTGCCAGCAGCCAACGGGAGTACCACAATGAGCAGTTCTTC.

This clonotype was counted between two and nine times. The chain has TRBV10-3 and TRBJ1-2; D is possibly TRBD1 (5 bases). Between the trimmed V and J ends, which lost 11 bases and 2 bases, there was a span of 15 bases. CDR3 length equals 13 residues. The germline V gene encodes CDR1 ENHRY and CDR2 SYGVKD. The CDR3 nucleotides are TGTGCCCAATCGAGGGACCCCAACTATGGCTACACCTTC. Its protein is CAQSRDPNYGYTF.

The CDR3 reads CAWTSWVNTEAFF. The CDR3 DNA is TGTGCCTGGACCTCTTGGGTGAACACTGAAGCTTTCTTT. This chain links TRBV30 with TRBJ1-1, with D hard to call. Germline V CDR1 and CDR2: GTSNPN, SVGIG (reference sequence). Trimming took 4 bases from V and 0 from J, leaving 9 bases between them. This CDR3 has 13 amino acids.